This T cell receptor (beta chain) was sequenced in a study of neurological immune-mediated disorders. Regarding the study as a whole: Among 34 multiple sclerosis patients, phylogenetic grouping put the repertoires of 18 into a single related-CDR3 cluster, a possible signature. CDR3 amino acid sequences of expanded clones were not shared across subjects, a result suggesting private repertoires in all groups. The most TCR clonal expansion was seen in HTLV-1-associated myelopathy, and the least was seen in multiple sclerosis, which fell below healthy controls.

TCRdb called the 5' RACE reads again in MiXCR, with one record for every CDR3 protein. The sample holds just over 95,000 distinct CDR3 sequences, around 3.3% seen once. Preparation of the unsorted libraries drew on 2 million PBMCs stored at -80 C. This CDR3 contains 15 residues. CDR1 is ENHRY, CDR2 SYGVKD, per germline. For this clonotype: What it binds is unknown. A clone one base away is much larger, so this may be a read error.

V gene TRBV10-3 combines with J gene TRBJ1-6, with 8 bases aligning to TRBD1. The TCR comes from a woman aged 18 to 35 with multiple sclerosis. Sequencing was performed on PBMCs. This CDR3 reads CAISGTGTNNSPLNF. The CDR3 DNA sequence: TGTGCCATCAGTGGGACAGGGACTAATAATTCACCCCTCAACTTT.